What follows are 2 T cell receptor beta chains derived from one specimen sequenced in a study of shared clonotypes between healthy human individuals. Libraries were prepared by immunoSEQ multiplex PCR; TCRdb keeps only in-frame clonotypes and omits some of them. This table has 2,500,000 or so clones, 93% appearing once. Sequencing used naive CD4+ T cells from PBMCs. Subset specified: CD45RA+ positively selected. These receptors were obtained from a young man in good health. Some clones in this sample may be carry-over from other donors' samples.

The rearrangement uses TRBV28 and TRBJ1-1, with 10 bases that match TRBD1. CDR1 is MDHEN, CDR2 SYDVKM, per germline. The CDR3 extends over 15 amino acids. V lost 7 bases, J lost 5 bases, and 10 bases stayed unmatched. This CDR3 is CASTAPTGGETEAFF. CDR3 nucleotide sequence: TGTGCCAGCACCGCCCCGACAGGGGGCGAAACTGAAGCTTTCTTT.

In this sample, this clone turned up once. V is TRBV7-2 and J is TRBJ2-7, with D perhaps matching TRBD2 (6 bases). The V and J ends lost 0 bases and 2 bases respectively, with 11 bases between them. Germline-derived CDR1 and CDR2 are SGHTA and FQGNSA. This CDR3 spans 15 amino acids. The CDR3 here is CASSLASSGAYEQYF. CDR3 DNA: TGTGCCAGCAGCTTAGCGTCTTCGGGGGCCTACGAGCAGTACTTC.